This record covers a single T cell receptor beta chain. As yet, its antigen is unknown. Other DNA sequences from this sample encode an identical CDR3 as well. Only in-frame clones appear in the TCRdb table, and some are missing; sequencing was by immunoSEQ multiplex PCR. The table has more than 75,000 clones, approximately 84% seen once. Germline V lookup: CDR1 GTSNPN, CDR2 SVGIG (reference sequence). V was shortened by 1 base and J by 2 bases, with 3 bases between the two germline ends. The CDR3 loop spans 11 amino acids. This record belongs to a study of identifying expanded T cells in peripheral blood. Healthy donors had no documented immune events, such as infections, while sampled. Study-level points and caveats: Two-week clone count variance significantly increased as total template count grew. Differentially abundant clones: approximately 1.3 between replicates, approximately 16 at 2 to 3 weeks, roughly 18 at four.

The clonotype was recovered from a person between 18 and 75 years old in good health. This rearrangement joins TRBV30 to TRBJ2-7; no firm D call. Sequencing was carried out using blood. CDR3 nucleotides: TGTGCCTGGAGTGCAACCTACGAGCAGTACTTC. This translates into CAWSATYEQYF.